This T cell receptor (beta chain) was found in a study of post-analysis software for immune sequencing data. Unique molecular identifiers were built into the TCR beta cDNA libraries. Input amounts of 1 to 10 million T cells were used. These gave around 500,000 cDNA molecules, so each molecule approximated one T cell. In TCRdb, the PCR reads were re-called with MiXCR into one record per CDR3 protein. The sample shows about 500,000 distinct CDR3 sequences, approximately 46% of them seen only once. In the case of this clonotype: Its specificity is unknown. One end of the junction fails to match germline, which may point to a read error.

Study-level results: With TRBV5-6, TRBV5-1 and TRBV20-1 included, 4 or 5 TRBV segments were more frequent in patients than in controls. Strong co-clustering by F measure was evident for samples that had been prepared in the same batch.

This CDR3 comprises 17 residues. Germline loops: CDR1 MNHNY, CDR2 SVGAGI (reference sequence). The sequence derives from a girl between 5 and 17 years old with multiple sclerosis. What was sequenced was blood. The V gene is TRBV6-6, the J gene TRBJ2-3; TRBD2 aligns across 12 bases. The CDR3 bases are TGTGCCGGCAGCTGGACTAGCGGGGAGTCTAGCACAGATACGCAGTATTTT. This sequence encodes CAGSWTSGESSTDTQYF.